These 8 T cell receptor beta chains were all obtained from the same sample, sequenced in a study of T cell responses to AZD1222 COVID-19 vaccine. The repertoire was sequenced with immunoSEQ multiplex PCR; TCRdb's copy has only in-frame clones and lacks some. The sample carries roughly 140,000 clones, 88% recorded once. This specimen was peripheral blood, taken on day 0 of AZD1222 vaccination. The source of these receptors is an adult in good health.

This clone was detected only once. The V gene is TRBV7-2, the J gene TRBJ2-3; 9 nucleotides agree with TRBD2. The J segment lost 6 bases and the V segment lost 5 bases, leaving 15 bases of the junction unmatched. The germline gives CDR1 SGHTA, CDR2 FQGNSA. The CDR3 spans 17 residues. The CDR3 reads CASSIRGAGGPRDTQYF. CDR3 nucleotides: TGTGCCAGCAGCATCCGCGGGGCGGGAGGGCCCCGTGATACGCAGTATTTT.

V and J are TRBV19 and TRBJ1-1; TRBD1 matches 11 bases. The CDR3 loop spans 17 amino acids. CDR1 and CDR2 (germline): LNHDA, SQIVND (reference sequence). V shed 4 bases and J 1 base; nucleotides not matched to a gene: 8. The CDR3 nucleotides read TGTGCCAGTAGTACCCTCGGACAGGGGGCGAGGAACACTGAAGCTTTCTTT. Translated, it gives CASSTLGQGARNTEAFF.

CDR3 in DNA: TGTGCCAGCAGCCAAGGAGACAGATTGAGGGAAAAACTGTTTTTT. It codes for CASSQGDRLREKLFF. The chain links TRBV14 to TRBJ1-4; a weak D match, TRBD1 (5 bases). Trimming took off 1 base at V and 8 bases at J, with 14 bases between the two ends. The CDR3 covers 15 residues. Germline V gene lookup returns CDR1 SGHDN and CDR2 FVKESK.

This chain links TRBV29-1 with TRBJ2-1; unclear D gene. V lost 5 bases, J lost 6 bases, and 8 bases lay in between. Germline loops: CDR1 SQVTM, CDR2 ANQGSEA. The length of the CDR3 is 11 residues. The CDR3 loop is CSVRAPNEQFF. The CDR3 DNA follows: TGCAGCGTTAGGGCCCCCAATGAGCAGTTCTTC.

The chain couples TRBV7-9 to TRBJ2-4, with 9 bases matching TRBD2. With V trimmed by 4 bases and J by 0 bases, 7 bases remained unmatched. The CDR3 runs to 17 residues. Germline CDR1 is SEHNR and CDR2 is FQNEAQ (reference sequence). As DNA, the CDR3 is TGTGCCAGCAGCTCCGGACTAGCGTTAAGAGCCAAAAACATTCAGTACTTC. Encoded protein: CASSSGLALRAKNIQYF.

V and J are TRBV7-9 and TRBJ2-1, with D uncertain. Germline-derived CDR1 and CDR2 are SEHNR and FQNEAQ (reference sequence). This CDR3 has 14 amino acids. V dropped 2 bases and J dropped 2 bases, with 7 bases sitting between them. The CDR3 loop is CASSLRRPYNEQFF. CDR3 DNA sequence: TGTGCCAGCAGCTTAAGACGGCCCTACAATGAGCAGTTCTTC.

This chain links TRBV5-6 with TRBJ2-5, with 8 bases identical to TRBD1. The CDR3 totals 15 residues. Per germline, CDR1 SGHDT and CDR2 YYEEEE. V trimming: 5 bases; J trimming: 4 bases; junction bases outside the gene matches: 10. The CDR3 region is CASSSSRGHRETQYF. The CDR3 DNA follows: TGTGCCAGCAGTTCCTCCAGGGGGCACCGAGAGACCCAGTACTTC.

This clone is classed as medium-sized. The CDR3: CASSQDTSGSYNEQFF. CDR3 nucleotides: TGTGCCAGCAGCCAAGATACTAGCGGCTCCTACAATGAGCAGTTCTTC. The chain combines TRBV4-2 with TRBJ2-1; 8 positions match TRBD2. Germline V gene lookup returns CDR1 LGHNA and CDR2 YNFKEQ. The length of the CDR3 is 16 residues. J was trimmed by 0 bases and V by 0 bases; bases with no gene match: 1.